This record covers a single T cell receptor (beta chain). CDR3 length equals 15 residues. With V trimmed by 5 bases and J by 5 bases, 8 bases remained unmatched. Germline-derived CDR1 and CDR2 are SGHTA and FQGNSA. This record comes from a study of blood T cell repertoires in COVID-19. As for the study in general: T cells, B-cell-depleted T cells, or PBMCs supplied cDNA or gDNA.

Under the authors' procedure: Amplification with reference gene primers provided the estimates of nucleated cell counts. Assay: immunoSEQ multiplex PCR; the TCRdb copy retains only in-frame clones and omits some. V and J calls and clone size are as listed in that table; D and trimming were resolved from the DNA. The sample includes 150,000 to 200,000 clones, more than 70% of them seen just once. Sequencing input: peripheral blood. The sequence was obtained from a person between 65 and 79 years old with COVID-19, enrolled during active disease. V is TRBV7-2 and J is TRBJ1-5; 8 bases fit TRBD1. Written as DNA, the CDR3 is TGTGCCAGCAGCAACCGGACAGGGTTAGATCAGCCCCAGCATTTT. Amino acid sequence: CASSNRTGLDQPQHF.